The 3 T cell receptor beta chains given below trace back to one sample, sequenced in a study of T cell repertoires in cytomegalovirus infection (dated by TCRdb to between 2019 and 2020). These reads were obtained on an Illumina HiSeq 1500. The public reads were run again by TCRdb, first through fastp at Q25 and then through MiXCR, and only productive beta chains were kept. Records with the same CDR3 protein are collapsed into one entry carrying the most frequent genes and DNA. Across this sample there are roughly 500,000 distinct CDR3 sequences, with approximately 40% seen only once. Clones ranked in the top ten supply about 39% of the sample. These TCRs are of unknown antigen specificity. Read against the paper, the sample's treatment or condition label means: in vitro stimulation with specific CMV peptide epitopes to enrich CMV-specific T cells. The input for sequencing was cultured PBMCs, taken from culture after CMV antigen stimulation. These receptors were obtained from a human donor in good health (CMV status not recorded). Some clones in this sample may be carry-over from other donors' samples.

This clonotype was observed many times. The J gene is TRBJ2-3, the V gene TRBV7-2; 10 nucleotides match TRBD2. With V trimmed by 3 bases and J by 4 bases, 16 bases remained unmatched. Per germline, CDR1 SGHTA and CDR2 FQGNSA. CDR3 length: 19 amino acids. CDR3 nucleotides: TGTGCCAGCAGCTTTCGGATAGCGGGGGGCGTGAAATTATCAGATACGCAGTATTTT. As protein: CASSFRIAGGVKLSDTQYF.

This chain links TRBV10-3 with TRBJ1-3, with D possibly TRBD1 on 5 matching bases. CDR1 and CDR2 from the germline V gene are ENHRY and SYGVKD. There are 14 residues in the CDR3. The V and J ends lost 6 bases and 0 bases respectively, with 9 bases between them. The CDR3 sequence: CAIRPGRSGNTIYF. CDR3 bases: TGTGCCATCAGACCAGGGCGCTCTGGAAACACCATATATTTT.

This clonotype was counted between two and nine times. The chain is built from TRBV7-6 and TRBJ2-1; TRBD2 agrees at 12 bases. The length of the CDR3 is 17 residues. CDR1 is SGHVS and CDR2 is FNYEAQ in the germline V gene. Germline trimming cut 5 bases from V and 2 bases from J; bases unmatched to any gene: 7. DNA of the CDR3: TGTGCCAGCAGCGTGCTACTAGCGGGAGGCACCTACAATGAGCAGTTCTTC. Amino acid sequence: CASSVLLAGGTYNEQFF.